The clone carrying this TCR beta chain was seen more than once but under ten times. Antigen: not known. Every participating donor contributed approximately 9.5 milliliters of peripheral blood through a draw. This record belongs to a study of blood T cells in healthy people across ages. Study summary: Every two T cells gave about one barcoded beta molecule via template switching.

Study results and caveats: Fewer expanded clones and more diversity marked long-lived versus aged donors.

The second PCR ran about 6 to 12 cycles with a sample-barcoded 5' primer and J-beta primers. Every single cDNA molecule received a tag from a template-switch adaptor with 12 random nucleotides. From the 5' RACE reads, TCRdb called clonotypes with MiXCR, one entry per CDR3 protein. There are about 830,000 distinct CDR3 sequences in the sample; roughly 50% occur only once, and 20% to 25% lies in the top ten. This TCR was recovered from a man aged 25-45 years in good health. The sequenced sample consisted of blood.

CDR3 DNA sequence: TGTGCCAGCAGAACAGGGGACTCCTACGAGCAGTACTTC. Translating it yields CASRTGDSYEQYF. The rearrangement uses TRBV6-2 or TRBV6-3 and TRBJ2-7; 7 bases are shared with TRBD1. The CDR3 length is 13 residues. Germline lookup yields CDR1 MNHEY and CDR2 SVGEGT. The V and J ends lost 6 bases and 0 bases, in that order; junction bases with no gene match: 2.